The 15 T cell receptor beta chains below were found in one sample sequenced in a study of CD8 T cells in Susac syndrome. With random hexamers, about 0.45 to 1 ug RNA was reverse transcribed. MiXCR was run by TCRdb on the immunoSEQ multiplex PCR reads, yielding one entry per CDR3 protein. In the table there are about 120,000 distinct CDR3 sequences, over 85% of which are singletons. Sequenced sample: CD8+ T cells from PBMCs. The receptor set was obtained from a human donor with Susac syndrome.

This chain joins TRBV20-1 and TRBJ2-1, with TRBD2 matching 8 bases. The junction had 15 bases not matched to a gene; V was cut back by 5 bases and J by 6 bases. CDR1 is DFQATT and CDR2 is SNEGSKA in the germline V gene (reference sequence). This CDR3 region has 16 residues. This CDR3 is CSARRTSSGALNEQFF. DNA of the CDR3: TGCAGTGCTCGCCGGACTAGCTCAGGGGCCCTCAATGAGCAGTTCTTC.

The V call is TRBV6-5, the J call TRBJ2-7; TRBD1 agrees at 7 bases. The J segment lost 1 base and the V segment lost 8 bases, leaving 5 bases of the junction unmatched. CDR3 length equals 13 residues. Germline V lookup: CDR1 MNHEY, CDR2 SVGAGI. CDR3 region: CASAPGQSYEQYF. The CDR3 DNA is TGTGCCAGCGCTCCGGGACAGTCCTACGAGCAGTACTTC.

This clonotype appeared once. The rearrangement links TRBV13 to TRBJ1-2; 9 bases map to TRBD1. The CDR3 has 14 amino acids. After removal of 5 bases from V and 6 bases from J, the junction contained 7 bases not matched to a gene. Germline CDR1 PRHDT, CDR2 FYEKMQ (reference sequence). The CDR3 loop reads CASSPDRGADGYTF. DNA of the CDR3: TGTGCCAGCAGCCCGGACAGGGGCGCGGATGGCTACACCTTC.

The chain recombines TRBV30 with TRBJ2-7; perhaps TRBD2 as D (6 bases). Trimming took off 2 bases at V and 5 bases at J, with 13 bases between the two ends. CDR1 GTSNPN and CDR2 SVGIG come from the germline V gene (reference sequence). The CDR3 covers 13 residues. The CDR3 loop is CAWSPTLANEQYF. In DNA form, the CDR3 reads TGTGCCTGGAGTCCTACCCTAGCGAACGAGCAGTACTTC.

The CDR3 protein is CASSLVGASTDTQYF. The CDR3 nucleotides read TGTGCCAGCAGCTTAGTTGGAGCGAGCACAGATACGCAGTATTTT. The rearrangement joins TRBV7-3 to TRBJ2-3, with D unclear. The CDR3 covers 15 residues. V was clipped by 2 bases and J by 0 bases, with 9 bases between them. Germline loops: CDR1 SGHTA, CDR2 FQGTGA.

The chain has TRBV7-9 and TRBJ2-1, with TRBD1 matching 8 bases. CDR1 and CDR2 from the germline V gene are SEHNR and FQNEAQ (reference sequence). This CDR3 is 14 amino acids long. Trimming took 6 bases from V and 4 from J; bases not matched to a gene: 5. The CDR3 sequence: CASRGQGGYNEQFF. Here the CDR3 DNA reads TGTGCCAGCAGAGGACAGGGCGGGTACAATGAGCAGTTCTTC. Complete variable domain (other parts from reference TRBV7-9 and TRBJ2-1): DTGVSQNPRHKITKRGQNVTFRCDPISEHNRLYWYRQTLGQGPEFLTYFQNEAQLEKSRLLSDRFSAERPKGSFSTLEIQRTEQGDSAMYLCASRGQGGYNEQFFGPGTRLTVL.

CDR3 nucleotide sequence: TGTGCCAGCAGCACAGGACAGGGCGAGGGTGAAGCTTTCTTT. Protein product: CASSTGQGEGEAFF. This chain links TRBV5-4 with TRBJ1-1; 8 bases fit TRBD1. V lost 4 bases, J lost 7 bases, and 9 bases stayed unmatched. CDR1 and CDR2 from the germline V gene are SGHNT and YYREEE (reference sequence). The length of the CDR3 is 14 residues.

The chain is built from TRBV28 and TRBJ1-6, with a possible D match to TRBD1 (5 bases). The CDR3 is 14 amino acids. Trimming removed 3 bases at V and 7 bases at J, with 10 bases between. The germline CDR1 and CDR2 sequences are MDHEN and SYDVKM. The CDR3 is CASSFLGPNSPLHF. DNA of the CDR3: TGTGCCAGCAGTTTCTTGGGGCCGAATTCACCCCTCCACTTT.

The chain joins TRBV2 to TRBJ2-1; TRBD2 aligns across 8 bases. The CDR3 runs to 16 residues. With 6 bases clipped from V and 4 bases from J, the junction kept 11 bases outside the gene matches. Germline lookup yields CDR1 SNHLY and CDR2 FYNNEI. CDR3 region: CASSNPRQRGYNEQFF. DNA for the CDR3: TGTGCCAGCAGCAACCCGAGGCAGCGGGGGTACAATGAGCAGTTCTTC.

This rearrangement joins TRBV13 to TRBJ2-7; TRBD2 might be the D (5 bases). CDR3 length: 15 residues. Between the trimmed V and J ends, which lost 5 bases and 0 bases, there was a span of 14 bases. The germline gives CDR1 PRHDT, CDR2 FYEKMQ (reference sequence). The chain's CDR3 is CASSREGGSSYEQYF. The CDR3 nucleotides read TGTGCCAGCAGCCGAGAGGGCGGAAGCTCCTACGAGCAGTACTTC.

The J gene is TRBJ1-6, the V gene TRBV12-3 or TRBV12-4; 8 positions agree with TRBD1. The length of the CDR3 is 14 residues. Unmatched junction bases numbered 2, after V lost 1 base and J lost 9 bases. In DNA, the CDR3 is TGTGCCAGCAGTTTAGGGACAGGGCTTTCACCCCTCCACTTT. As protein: CASSLGTGLSPLHF.

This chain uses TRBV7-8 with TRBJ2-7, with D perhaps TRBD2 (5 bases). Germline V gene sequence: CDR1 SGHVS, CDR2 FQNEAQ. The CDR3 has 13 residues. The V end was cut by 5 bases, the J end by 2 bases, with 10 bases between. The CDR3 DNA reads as TGTGCCAGCAGCGATGACTATACCTACGAGCAGTACTTC. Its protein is CASSDDYTYEQYF. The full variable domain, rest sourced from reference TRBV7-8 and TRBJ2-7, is GAGVSQSPRYKVAKRGQDVALRCDPISGHVSLFWYQQALGQGPEFLTYFQNEAQLDKSGLPSDRFFAERPEGSVSTLKIQRTQQEDSAVYLCASSDDYTYEQYFGPGTRLTVT.

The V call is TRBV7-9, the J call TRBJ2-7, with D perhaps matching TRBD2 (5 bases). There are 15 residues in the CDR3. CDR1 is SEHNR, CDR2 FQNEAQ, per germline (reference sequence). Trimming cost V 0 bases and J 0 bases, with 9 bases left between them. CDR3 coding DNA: TGTGCCAGCAGCTTAGCGCTAGCCGCCTCCTACGAGCAGTACTTC. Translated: CASSLALAASYEQYF.

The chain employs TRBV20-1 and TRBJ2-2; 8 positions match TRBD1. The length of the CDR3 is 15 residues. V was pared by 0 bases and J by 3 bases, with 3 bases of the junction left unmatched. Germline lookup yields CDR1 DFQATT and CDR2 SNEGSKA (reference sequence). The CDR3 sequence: CSARDTGGHTGELFF. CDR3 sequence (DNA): TGCAGTGCTAGAGATACAGGGGGTCACACCGGGGAGCTGTTTTTT.

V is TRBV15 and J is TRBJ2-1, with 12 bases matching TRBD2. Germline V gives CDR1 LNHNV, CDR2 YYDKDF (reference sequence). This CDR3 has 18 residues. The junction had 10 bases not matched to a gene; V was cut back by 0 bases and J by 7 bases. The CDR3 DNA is TGTGCCACCAGCAGAGATATGACTAGCGGGGGCCGGGGGAATGAGCAGTTCTTC. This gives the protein CATSRDMTSGGRGNEQFF.